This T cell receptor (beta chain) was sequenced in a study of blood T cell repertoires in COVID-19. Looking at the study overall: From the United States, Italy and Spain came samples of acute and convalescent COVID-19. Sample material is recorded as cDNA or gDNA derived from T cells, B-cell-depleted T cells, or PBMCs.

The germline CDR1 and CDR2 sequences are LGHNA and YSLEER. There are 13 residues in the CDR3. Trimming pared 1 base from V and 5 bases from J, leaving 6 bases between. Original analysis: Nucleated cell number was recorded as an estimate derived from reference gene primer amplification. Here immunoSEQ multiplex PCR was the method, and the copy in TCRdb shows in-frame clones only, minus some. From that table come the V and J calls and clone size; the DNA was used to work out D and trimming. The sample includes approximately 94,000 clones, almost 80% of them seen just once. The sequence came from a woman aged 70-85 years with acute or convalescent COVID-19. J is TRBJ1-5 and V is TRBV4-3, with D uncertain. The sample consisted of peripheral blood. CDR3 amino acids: CASSQVEDQPQHF. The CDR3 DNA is TGCGCCAGCAGCCAAGTGGAGGATCAGCCCCAGCATTTT.